This passage covers 31 T cell receptor beta chains from one sample sequenced in a study of blood T cell repertoires in COVID-19. Only in-frame clones appear in the TCRdb table, and some are missing; sequencing was by immunoSEQ multiplex PCR. The data hold more than 300,000 clones, with 70% to 90% observed a single time. Material for sequencing was PBMCs or T cells enriched from blood (not recorded which). These receptors were taken from a woman aged 18-29 years who had recovered from COVID-19.

This chain connects TRBV6-5 to TRBJ1-3; 8 bases are shared with TRBD1. Germline CDR1 is MNHEY and CDR2 is SVGAGI. The length of the CDR3 is 13 residues. V was pared by 6 bases and J by 6 bases, with 4 bases of the junction left unmatched. The CDR3 sequence is CASRRDRQNTIYF. The CDR3 coding sequence is TGTGCCAGCAGACGGGACAGGCAAAACACCATATATTTT.

This clone was counted once. The chain has TRBV6-5 and TRBJ1-2; D uncertain. The germline gives CDR1 MNHEY, CDR2 SVGAGI. V was cut by 2 bases and J by 2 bases, with 6 bases left in between. The CDR3 is 13 residues long. The CDR3 DNA reads TGTGCCAGCAGTTACGGGCCAAACTATGGCTACACCTTC. Protein sequence: CASSYGPNYGYTF.

This clone was counted only a few times. In nucleotides, the CDR3 is TGTGCCAGCAGTTTATCGAATCCGACAGGGGGAAACACTGAAGCTTTCTTT. Protein product: CASSLSNPTGGNTEAFF. The chain is built from TRBV27 and TRBJ1-1, with 9 bases identical to TRBD1. J was trimmed by 2 bases and V by 0 bases; bases with no gene match: 7. Germline V lookup: CDR1 MNHEY, CDR2 SMNVEV (reference sequence). This CDR3 region has 17 residues.

The V gene is TRBV9, the J gene TRBJ2-3; 9 bases are a match to TRBD1. The CDR3 length is 15 residues. From germline, CDR1 is SGDLS and CDR2 YYNGEE. The V gene end was trimmed by 3 bases and the J gene end by 4 bases; junction bases not matched to a gene: 6. The CDR3 region is CASSAQGAWSDTQYF. CDR3 DNA: TGTGCCAGCAGCGCACAGGGGGCTTGGTCAGATACGCAGTATTTT. The full variable domain, completed using reference TRBV9 and TRBJ2-3, is DSGVTQTPKHLITATGQRVTLRCSPRSGDLSVYWYQQSLDQGLQFLIQYYNGEERAKGNILERFSAQQFPDLHSELNLSSLELGDSALYFCASSAQGAWSDTQYFGPGTRLTVL.

This clone was seen just once. The chain uses TRBV9 and TRBJ1-1; D unclear. The V gene's germline CDR1 is SGDLS and CDR2 YYNGEE. This CDR3 is built from 13 residues. Trimming pared 0 bases from V and 6 bases from J, leaving 9 bases between. The CDR3 region is CASSVDLLAEAFF. The CDR3 nucleotides are TGTGCCAGCAGCGTAGACTTGTTGGCTGAAGCTTTCTTT.

The chain links TRBV6-5 to TRBJ2-1, with TRBD2 matching over 8 bases. Trimming took 8 bases from V and 2 from J; bases not matched to a gene: 8. CDR1 is MNHEY and CDR2 is SVGAGI in the germline V gene. There are 15 residues in the CDR3. This CDR3 reads CASRSAGVPYNEQFF. CDR3 DNA: TGTGCCAGCCGATCAGCGGGGGTCCCCTACAATGAGCAGTTCTTC.

The CDR3 protein is CASTLYEKLFF. For the CDR3, the DNA is TGTGCCAGCACCCTATATGAAAAACTGTTTTTT. The rearrangement links TRBV27 to TRBJ1-4; D unclear. V was trimmed by 7 bases and J by 6 bases, leaving 6 bases between them. Germline V gene lookup returns CDR1 MNHEY and CDR2 SMNVEV (reference sequence). The CDR3 sequence is 11 residues long.

A single count supports this clone. CDR3 region: CASSFLTGRTGELFF. The CDR3 bases are TGTGCCAGCAGTTTTTTGACAGGGAGGACCGGGGAGCTGTTTTTT. This chain joins TRBV27 and TRBJ2-2; D is perhaps TRBD1 (7 bases). Germline CDR1 reads MNHEY; CDR2 reads SMNVEV (reference sequence). Deletions cut 3 bases from V and 5 bases from J, with 13 bases between. The CDR3 has 15 amino acids.

The genes are TRBV4-3 and TRBJ1-5, with 8 bases identical to TRBD1. The V gene's germline CDR1 is LGHNA and CDR2 YSLEER. The V and J ends lost 3 bases and 7 bases, in that order; junction bases with no gene match: 5. The CDR3 is made up of 14 amino acids. The CDR3 is CASSHTTGEQPQHF. The CDR3 region has the DNA TGCGCCAGCAGCCATACGACAGGGGAGCAGCCCCAGCATTTT.

This sequence joins TRBV6-2 or TRBV6-3 and TRBJ1-2; D not certain. CDR3 length: 14 residues. Germline-derived CDR1 and CDR2 are MNHEY and SVGEGT. V lost 5 bases and J lost 3, with 13 bases in between. The CDR3 protein is CASSPGLSDYGYTF. CDR3 bases: TGTGCCAGCAGTCCAGGACTGTCGGACTATGGCTACACCTTC.

V and J are TRBV23-1 and TRBJ2-2; perhaps TRBD2 as D (5 bases). TRBV23-1 carries the ORF label, with uncertain function. V gave up 0 bases and J gave up 4 bases, with 18 bases separating them. The CDR3 is 18 amino acids. CDR3 residues: CASSQSRDYRSRTGELFF. In nucleotides, the CDR3 is TGCGCCAGCAGTCAATCTCGTGACTACCGTTCCCGCACCGGGGAGCTGTTTTTT.

The chain links TRBV5-1 to TRBJ2-3, with D possibly TRBD2 on 5 matching bases. Trimming stripped 2 bases from V and 5 bases from J, with 12 bases between. The CDR3 runs 14 residues. CDR1 is SGHRS, CDR2 YFSETQ, per germline. In nucleotides, the CDR3 is TGCGCCAGCAGCTTATTGGGTGAGGGAGATACGCAGTATTTT. Protein product: CASSLLGEGDTQYF.

The V call is TRBV6-6, the J call TRBJ1-6, with TRBD1 as a possible D gene (5 bases). This CDR3 has 14 residues. The V gene's germline CDR1 is MNHNY and CDR2 SVGAGI (reference sequence). The V end was cut by 6 bases, the J end by 7 bases, with 13 bases between. The CDR3 loop is CASSRVGLNSPLHF. In DNA, the CDR3 is TGTGCCAGCAGCCGCGTGGGACTCAATTCACCCCTCCACTTT.

This chain connects TRBV9 to TRBJ1-4, with D perhaps TRBD1 (6 bases). V was shortened by 3 bases and J by 7 bases, with 13 bases between the two germline ends. The CDR3 is 14 amino acids. CDR1 SGDLS and CDR2 YYNGEE come from the germline V gene. The CDR3 sequence: CASSAGGGSEKLFF. The CDR3, as DNA: TGTGCCAGCAGCGCCGGGGGGGGCAGTGAAAAACTGTTTTTT.

The chain carries TRBV3-1 (or the pseudogene TRBV3-2) and TRBJ1-1; TRBD1 is a possible D gene (5 bases). The V gene lost 4 bases and the J gene lost 4 bases, with 13 bases spanning the gap. The germline V gene encodes CDR1 LGHDT and CDR2 YNNKEL (reference sequence). The CDR3 spans 14 residues. The CDR3 spells CASSPVAGTTEAFF. As DNA, the CDR3 is TGTGCCAGCAGCCCGGTTGCGGGGACCACTGAAGCTTTCTTT.

This chain joins TRBV5-1 and TRBJ2-5, with D perhaps TRBD1 (6 bases). V dropped 4 bases and J dropped 7 bases, with 17 bases sitting between them. CDR1 and CDR2 from the germline V gene are SGHRS and YFSETQ. The CDR3 has 14 residues. CDR3 sequence: CASSRARGIGTQYF. CDR3 nucleotide sequence: TGCGCCAGCAGCCGGGCCAGGGGAATTGGGACCCAGTACTTC.

The genes are TRBV18 and TRBJ1-1, with a weak D call TRBD1 (6 bases). V was trimmed by 3 bases and J by 2 bases, leaving 16 bases between them. Germline assignment: CDR1 KGHSH and CDR2 LQKENI. The CDR3 is made up of 16 amino acids. The CDR3 spells CASSPWTANTNTEAFF. The CDR3 DNA reads TGTGCCAGCTCACCTTGGACAGCTAACACAAACACTGAAGCTTTCTTT.

CDR3 protein: CASSSGTWNTGELFF. Written as DNA, the CDR3 is TGTGCCAGCAGCTCCGGGACTTGGAACACCGGGGAGCTGTTTTTT. The rearrangement uses TRBV7-6 and TRBJ2-2; maybe TRBD2 (6 bases). The CDR3 is 15 amino acids. Germline V gives CDR1 SGHVS, CDR2 FNYEAQ. Trimming shortened V by 4 bases and J by 1 base, and 10 bases separated the two germline ends.

The rearrangement joins TRBV6-5 to TRBJ2-5, with 12 bases fitting TRBD2. CDR3 length: 15 amino acids. Germline trimming cut 4 bases from V and 2 bases from J; bases unmatched to any gene: 2. CDR1 and CDR2 (germline): MNHEY, SVGAGI. The CDR3 protein is CASSLLAGGQETQYF. The CDR3 nucleotides read TGTGCCAGCAGTTTACTAGCGGGGGGTCAAGAGACCCAGTACTTC.

This clone was picked up one time. This sequence joins TRBV18 and TRBJ1-3; D not resolved. The CDR3 has 15 residues. V lost 1 base and J lost 3, with 10 bases in between. Per germline, CDR1 KGHSH and CDR2 LQKENI. This CDR3 is CASSPRLASGNTIYF. The CDR3 nucleotides read TGTGCCAGCTCACCACGACTCGCGAGTGGAAACACCATATATTTT.

CDR3 residues: CASSQDSGGYGFVAFF. DNA of the CDR3: TGCGCCAGCAGCCAAGATTCCGGAGGCTACGGGTTTGTAGCTTTCTTT. This chain uses TRBV4-1 with TRBJ1-1; the D is unclear. The CDR3 loop spans 16 amino acids. The V and J ends lost 0 bases and 10 bases respectively, with 21 bases between them. Germline V gene sequence: CDR1 MGHRA, CDR2 YSYEKL.

This clone appeared once. The J gene is TRBJ2-1, the V gene TRBV3-1 (or the pseudogene TRBV3-2); 8 bases line up with TRBD1. The CDR3 is 15 residues long. The V gene's germline CDR1 is LGHDT and CDR2 YNNKEL (reference sequence). J gave up 3 bases and V 4 bases, and 5 bases lay outside the gene matches. In DNA form, the CDR3 reads TGTGCCAGCAGCCGTTGGACAGGGTACTACAATGAGCAGTTCTTC. Translated: CASSRWTGYYNEQFF.

This clone showed up just once. This sequence joins TRBV5-4 and TRBJ2-1; TRBD1 agrees at 8 bases. Germline V gene sequence: CDR1 SGHNT, CDR2 YYREEE (reference sequence). The CDR3 runs to 16 residues. V lost 0 bases and J lost 2; bases outside the gene matches: 4. CDR3 sequence: CASSLGGQGTYNEQFF. CDR3 nucleotides: TGTGCCAGCAGCTTGGGTGGACAGGGAACCTACAATGAGCAGTTCTTC.

The chain recombines TRBV10-3 with TRBJ1-2, with D tentatively TRBD1 (6 bases). The CDR3 spans 16 residues. With 7 bases removed from V and 7 bases from J, the gap between germline ends came to 25 bases. CDR1 is ENHRY, CDR2 SYGVKD, per germline. CDR3 region: CAINTGKGSGNFGYTF. CDR3 DNA: TGTGCCATCAACACAGGGAAGGGGTCCGGGAATTTTGGCTACACCTTC.

The V and J genes are TRBV9 and TRBJ1-4, with TRBD1 matching 7 bases. Per germline, CDR1 SGDLS and CDR2 YYNGEE. The CDR3 is 15 amino acids. Trimming took 3 bases from V and 5 from J; bases not matched to a gene: 7. This CDR3 is CASSARQGRNEKLFF. CDR3 nucleotides: TGTGCCAGCAGCGCCAGACAGGGACGAAATGAAAAACTGTTTTTT.

The chain employs TRBV3-1 (or the pseudogene TRBV3-2) and TRBJ2-5; 10 bases agree with TRBD2. J lost 6 bases, V lost 2 bases, and 9 bases had no gene match. The CDR3 spans 16 residues. Germline loops: CDR1 LGHDT, CDR2 YNNKEL (reference sequence). The CDR3 loop is CASSQSGPSGGQTQYF. CDR3 coding DNA: TGTGCCAGCAGCCAAAGCGGGCCTAGCGGGGGCCAGACCCAGTACTTC.

The CDR3 DNA reads TGTGCCAGCAGAGAGGGTATGGGCTACACCTTC. This encodes CASREGMGYTF. The chain uses TRBV6-5 and TRBJ1-2, with D unclear. This CDR3 comprises 11 residues. Germline lookup yields CDR1 MNHEY and CDR2 SVGAGI. Trimming stripped 6 bases from V and 8 bases from J, with 10 bases between.

The chain combines TRBV30 with TRBJ1-1; 9 positions agree with TRBD1. The CDR3 consists of 12 residues. From germline, CDR1 is GTSNPN and CDR2 SVGIG (reference sequence). CDR3 loop: CAVTGGRTEAFF. The CDR3 coding sequence is TGTGCGGTAACAGGGGGCCGGACTGAAGCTTTCTTT.

CDR3 sequence reads: CASSQRDEPTGELFF. The CDR3 DNA reads as TGTGCCAGCAGCCAACGGGATGAACCCACCGGGGAGCTGTTTTTT. The genes are TRBV3-1 (or the pseudogene TRBV3-2) and TRBJ2-2; the D gene is possibly TRBD2 (5 bases). V was shortened by 2 bases and J by 4 bases, with 11 bases between the two germline ends. The CDR3 is 15 residues long. Germline V gene data show CDR1 as LGHDT and CDR2 as YNNKEL (reference sequence).

V gene TRBV5-1 combines with J gene TRBJ2-1, with a tentative D call TRBD2 (7 bases). The CDR3 consists of 16 residues. V lost 5 bases to trimming and J lost 6 bases, with 21 bases between them. Germline CDR1 SGHRS, CDR2 YFSETQ. CDR3 protein: CASSSNAGATFNEQFF. In DNA, the CDR3 is TGCGCCAGCAGTTCGAACGCGGGGGCCACGTTCAATGAGCAGTTCTTC.

This clone was recorded a few times. This chain joins TRBV7-2 and TRBJ1-6; a weak D match, TRBD1 (6 bases). This CDR3 is built from 15 residues. CDR1 is SGHTA, CDR2 FQGNSA, per germline. Trimming pared 5 bases from V and 4 bases from J, leaving 12 bases between. The CDR3 sequence is CASSPSTGYNSPLHF. The CDR3 bases are TGTGCCAGCAGCCCCTCGACAGGATATAATTCACCCCTCCACTTT.